This is a list of T cell receptor beta chains from one sample in a study of technical replicates of blood from a handful of donors. Libraries were prepared by immunoSEQ multiplex PCR; TCRdb keeps only in-frame clonotypes and omits some of them. The table records around 83,000 clones, 94% of them present only once. Sequencing was done on a sample of T cells isolated from PBMCs. The receptor source for this set is a human donor in good health. The CDR3 runs from the conserved cysteine through the conserved F or W. A D gene is named only where the DNA matches it firmly. A clone size is listed for some rows: how often the clone was seen (once, few, many), or a class if it is expanded.

v_gene,d_gene,j_gene,abundance,CDR3nt,CDR3aa
TRBV6-6,TRBD2,TRBJ2-5,.,TGTGCCAGCAGTCTAGCGGGGGACCCAGAGACCCAGTACTTC,CASSLAGDPETQYF
TRBV28,.,TRBJ2-3,.,TGTGCCAGCAGTCCGAAGCAATACACAGATACGCAGTATTTT,CASSPKQYTDTQYF
TRBV10-1,.,TRBJ2-3,.,TGCGCCAGCAGTGAAGGGGCAGGGGAAACAGATACGCAGTATTTT,CASSEGAGETDTQYF
TRBV9,TRBD2,TRBJ2-1,.,TGTGCCAGCAGCCCTGGGGGGGGCGGGGGGTACAATGAGCAGTTCTTC,CASSPGGGGGYNEQFF
TRBV5-6,.,TRBJ2-7,.,TGTGCCAGCAGCTTGGCCCTGTCCTCCGAGCAGTACTTC,CASSLALSSEQYF
TRBV28,TRBD1,TRBJ1-1,.,TGTGCCACCGGAGGGGGACAGGGTATCGGGGGGGGTGAAGCTTTCTTT,CATGGGQGIGGGEAFF
TRBV14,.,TRBJ2-5,once,TGTGCCAGCAGCCAAGGGTCCGCGGTGTACCAAGAGACCCAGTACTTC,CASSQGSAVYQETQYF
TRBV2,TRBD1,TRBJ2-2,.,TGTGCCAGCATCGGGACAGACGCGAACACCGGGGAGCTGTTTTTT,CASIGTDANTGELFF
TRBV4-2,TRBD2,TRBJ2-7,.,TGTGCCAGCAGCCAAGTACGCGGTAGCGGGGGCGCGGGGGAGCAGTACTTC,CASSQVRGSGGAGEQYF
TRBV7-8,.,TRBJ1-5,.,TGTGCCAGCAGCGGCGGGGGTTTCGGTCAGCCCCAGCATTTT,CASSGGGFGQPQHF
TRBV6-6,TRBD1,TRBJ1-1,few,TGTGCCAGCAGACGGACAGGTCAAAACACTGAAGCTTTCTTT,CASRRTGQNTEAFF
TRBV5-8,TRBD2,TRBJ2-7,.,TGTGCCAGCAGTCTAAGCGGGAGTCACGAGCAGTACTTC,CASSLSGSHEQYF
TRBV6-1,TRBD2,TRBJ2-2,.,TGTGCCAGCAGTGAAGTCGTAGCGGGGTCGGCCGGGGAGCTGTTTTTT,CASSEVVAGSAGELFF
TRBV5-1,TRBD1,TRBJ2-5,.,TGCGCCAGCAGCTCGCAAGAGGGGACAGGGCGGCAGACCCAGTACTTC,CASSSQEGTGRQTQYF
TRBV2,TRBD2,TRBJ2-1,.,TGTGCCAGCAGGGGACTAGCGGGGGAATTAAGATCCAACAATGAGCAGTTCTTC,CASRGLAGELRSNNEQFF
TRBV19,TRBD2,TRBJ2-1,once,TGTGCCAGTAGTGCGGGGCGGGAGGGAGCAAATGAGCAGTTCTTC,CASSAGREGANEQFF
TRBV7-9,.,TRBJ1-1,once,TGTGCCAGCGGTGAGGGCCGTATCACTGAAGCTTTCTTT,CASGEGRITEAFF